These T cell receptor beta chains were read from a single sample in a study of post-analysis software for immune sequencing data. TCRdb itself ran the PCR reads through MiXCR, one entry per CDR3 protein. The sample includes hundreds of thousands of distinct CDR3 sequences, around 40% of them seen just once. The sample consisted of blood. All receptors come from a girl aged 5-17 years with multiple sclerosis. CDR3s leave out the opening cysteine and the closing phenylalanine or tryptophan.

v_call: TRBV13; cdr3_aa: ASRDRNTEAF
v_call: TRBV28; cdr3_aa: ASSGGGIKLF
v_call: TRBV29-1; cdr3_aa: SVTGGASGANVLT
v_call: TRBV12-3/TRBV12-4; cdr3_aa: ASSSLAGGDNEQF
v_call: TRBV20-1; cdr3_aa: SARVPGLYNEQF
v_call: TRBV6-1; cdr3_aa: ASREQDYLGGYT
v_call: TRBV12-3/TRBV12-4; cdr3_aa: ASRRTAGTSGYT
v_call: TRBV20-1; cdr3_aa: SARNFASGEETQY
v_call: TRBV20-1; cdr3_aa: SARDGGLAGDEQY
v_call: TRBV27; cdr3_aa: ASSYMGSDTQY
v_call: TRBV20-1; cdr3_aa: SAPGLSSYNEQF
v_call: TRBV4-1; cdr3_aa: ASGTLGHYGYT
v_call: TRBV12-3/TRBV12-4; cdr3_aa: ASSPTELNTEAF
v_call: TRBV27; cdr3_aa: ASSLRLPYEQY
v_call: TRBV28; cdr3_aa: ASSASEGTEAF
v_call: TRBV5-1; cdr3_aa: ASSPLDRNTEAF
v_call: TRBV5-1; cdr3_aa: ASSQLPGQLTSGANVLT
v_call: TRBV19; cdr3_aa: ATGTGITYEQY
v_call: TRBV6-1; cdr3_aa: ASSQTPPGEHRNIQY
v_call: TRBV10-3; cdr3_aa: AINSGRRSNEQF
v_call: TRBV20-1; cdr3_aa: SGPGGETQY
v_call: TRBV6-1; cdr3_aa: ASNTGPLAGGYSEQF
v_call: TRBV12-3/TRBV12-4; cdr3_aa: ASRPNRDTQPQH
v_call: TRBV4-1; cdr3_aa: ASSQGTGGNNQPQH
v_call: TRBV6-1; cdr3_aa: ASSPTGEGNQPQH
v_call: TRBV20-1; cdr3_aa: SASPRPF
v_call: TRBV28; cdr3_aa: ASSTQYEQY
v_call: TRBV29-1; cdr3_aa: SVDRGPSYEQY
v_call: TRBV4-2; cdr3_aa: ASSSEANQPQH
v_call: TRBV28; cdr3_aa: ASSMGAGDTQY
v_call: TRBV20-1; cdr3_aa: SAREKRTNEKLF
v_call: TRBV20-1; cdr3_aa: SAPTSGAWGGTQY
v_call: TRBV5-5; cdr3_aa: ASSLPGAHEQY